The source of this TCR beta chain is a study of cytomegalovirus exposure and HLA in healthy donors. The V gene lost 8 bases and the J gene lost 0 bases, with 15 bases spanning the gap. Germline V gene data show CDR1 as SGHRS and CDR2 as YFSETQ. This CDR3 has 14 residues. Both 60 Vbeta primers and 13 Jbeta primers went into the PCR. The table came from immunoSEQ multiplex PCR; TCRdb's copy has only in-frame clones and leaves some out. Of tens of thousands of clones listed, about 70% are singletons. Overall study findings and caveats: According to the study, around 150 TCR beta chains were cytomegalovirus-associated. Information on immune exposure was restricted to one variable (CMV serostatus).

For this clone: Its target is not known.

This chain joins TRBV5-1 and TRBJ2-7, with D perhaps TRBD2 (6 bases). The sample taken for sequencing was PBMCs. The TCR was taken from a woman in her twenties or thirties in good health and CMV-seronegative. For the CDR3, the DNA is TGCGCCAGTTACGAAGGGACTGTCTCCTACGAGCAGTACTTC. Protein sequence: CASYEGTVSYEQYF. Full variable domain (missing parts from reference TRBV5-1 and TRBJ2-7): KAGVTQTPRYLIKTRGQQVTLSCSPISGHRSVSWYQQTPGQGLQFLFEYFSETQRNKGNFPGRFSGRQFSNSRSEMNVSTLELGDSALYLCASYEGTVSYEQYFGPGTRLTVT.